The next 2 T cell receptor beta chains were all read from a single sample in a study of blood T cell repertoires in COVID-19. Assay: immunoSEQ multiplex PCR; the TCRdb copy retains only in-frame clones and omits some. The sample lists a few hundred thousand clones, around 85% occurring once. The sequenced sample consisted of peripheral blood. The receptors here all came from a woman in her twenties or thirties who had recovered from COVID-19.

This rearrangement joins TRBV6-5 to TRBJ1-4; 7 nucleotides line up with TRBD1. CDR3 length equals 15 residues. Germline CDR1 reads MNHEY; CDR2 reads SVGAGI. Losses at the gene ends were 8 bases for V and 4 bases for J; bases not matched to a gene: 10. The CDR3 DNA follows: TGTGCCAGCTCGACAGGGTTGTTTGGTAATGAAAAACTGTTTTTT. Amino acids: CASSTGLFGNEKLFF.

This rearrangement joins TRBV28 to TRBJ1-6, with D perhaps TRBD1 (5 bases). Germline V lookup: CDR1 MDHEN, CDR2 SYDVKM. The length of the CDR3 is 17 residues. V lost 2 bases and J 1 base, leaving 12 bases between the germline ends. The CDR3, as DNA: TGTGCCAGCAGTTTAATGGGGCAGGGTTCCTATAATTCACCCCTCCACTTT. This translates into CASSLMGQGSYNSPLHF.